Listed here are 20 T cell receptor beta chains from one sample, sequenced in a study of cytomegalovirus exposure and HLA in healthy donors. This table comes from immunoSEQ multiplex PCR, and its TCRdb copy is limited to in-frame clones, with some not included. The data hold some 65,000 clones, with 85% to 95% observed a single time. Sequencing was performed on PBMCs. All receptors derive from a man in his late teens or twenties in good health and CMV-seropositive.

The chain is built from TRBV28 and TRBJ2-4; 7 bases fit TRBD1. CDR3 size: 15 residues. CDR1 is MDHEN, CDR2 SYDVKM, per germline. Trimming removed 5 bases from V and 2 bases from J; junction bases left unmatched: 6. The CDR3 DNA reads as TGTGCCAGCAGTGTAGGGGGCGCAACCAAAAACATTCAGTACTTC. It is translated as CASSVGGATKNIQYF.

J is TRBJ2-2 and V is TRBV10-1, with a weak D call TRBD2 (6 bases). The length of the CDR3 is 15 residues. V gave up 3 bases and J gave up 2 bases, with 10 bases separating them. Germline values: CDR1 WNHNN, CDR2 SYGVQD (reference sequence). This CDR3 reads CASSDGGANTGELFF. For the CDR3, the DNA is TGCGCCAGCAGTGACGGCGGGGCTAACACCGGGGAGCTGTTTTTT.

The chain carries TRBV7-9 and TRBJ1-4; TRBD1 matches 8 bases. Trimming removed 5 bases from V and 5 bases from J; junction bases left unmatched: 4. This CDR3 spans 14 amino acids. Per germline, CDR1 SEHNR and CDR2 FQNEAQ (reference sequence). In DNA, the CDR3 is TGTGCCAGCAGCCCAGGGGGCGGGAATGAAAAACTGTTTTTT. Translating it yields CASSPGGGNEKLFF.

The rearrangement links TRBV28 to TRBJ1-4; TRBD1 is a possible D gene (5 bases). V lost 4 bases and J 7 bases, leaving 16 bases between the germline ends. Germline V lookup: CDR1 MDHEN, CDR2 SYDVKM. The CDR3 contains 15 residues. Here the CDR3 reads CASSSPEGLGEKLFF. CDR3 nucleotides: TGTGCCAGCAGTTCCCCGGAGGGGCTGGGTGAAAAACTGTTTTTT.

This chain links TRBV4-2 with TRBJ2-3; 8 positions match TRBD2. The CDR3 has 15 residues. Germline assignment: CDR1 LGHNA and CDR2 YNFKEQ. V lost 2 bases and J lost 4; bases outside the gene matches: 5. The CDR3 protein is CASSQSGGPADTQYF. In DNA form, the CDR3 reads TGTGCCAGCAGCCAATCGGGGGGGCCAGCAGATACGCAGTATTTT.

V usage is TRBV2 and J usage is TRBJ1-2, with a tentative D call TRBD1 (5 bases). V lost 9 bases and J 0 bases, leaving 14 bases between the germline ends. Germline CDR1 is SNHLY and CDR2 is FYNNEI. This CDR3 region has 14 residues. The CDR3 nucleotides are TGTGCCAGGTTTAATTCGGGGGCTAACTATGGCTACACCTTC. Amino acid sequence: CARFNSGANYGYTF.

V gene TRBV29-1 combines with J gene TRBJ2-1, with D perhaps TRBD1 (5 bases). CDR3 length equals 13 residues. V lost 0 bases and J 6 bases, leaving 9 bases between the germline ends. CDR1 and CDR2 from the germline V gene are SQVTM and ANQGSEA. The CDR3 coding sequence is TGCAGCGTTGAAGAGACAGTAGGCAATGAGCAGTTCTTC. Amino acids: CSVEETVGNEQFF.

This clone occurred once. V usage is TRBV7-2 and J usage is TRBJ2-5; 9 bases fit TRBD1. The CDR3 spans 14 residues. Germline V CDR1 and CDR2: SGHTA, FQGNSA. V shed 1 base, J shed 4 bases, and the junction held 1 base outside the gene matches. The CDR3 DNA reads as TGTGCCAGCAGCTTAGGGACAGGGGCAGAGACCCAGTACTTC. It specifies CASSLGTGAETQYF.

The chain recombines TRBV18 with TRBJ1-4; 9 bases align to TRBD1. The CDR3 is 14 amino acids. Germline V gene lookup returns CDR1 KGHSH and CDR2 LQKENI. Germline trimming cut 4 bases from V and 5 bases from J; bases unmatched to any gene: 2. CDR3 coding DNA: TGTGCCAGCTCACAGGGACAGGGAAATGAAAAACTGTTTTTT. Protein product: CASSQGQGNEKLFF.

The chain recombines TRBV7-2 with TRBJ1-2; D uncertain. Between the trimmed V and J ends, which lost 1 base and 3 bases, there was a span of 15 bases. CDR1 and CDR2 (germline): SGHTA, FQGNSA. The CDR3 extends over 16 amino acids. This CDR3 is CASSLGNPGQDYGYTF. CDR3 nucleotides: TGTGCCAGCAGCTTAGGAAACCCAGGCCAGGACTATGGCTACACCTTC.

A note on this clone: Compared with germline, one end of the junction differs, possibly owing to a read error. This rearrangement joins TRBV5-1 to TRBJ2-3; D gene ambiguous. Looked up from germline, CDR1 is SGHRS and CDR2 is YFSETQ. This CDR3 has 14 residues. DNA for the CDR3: TGCGCCGGCAGTTCCCTTCCGGGTTCAGATACGCAGTATTTT. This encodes CAGSSLPGSDTQYF.

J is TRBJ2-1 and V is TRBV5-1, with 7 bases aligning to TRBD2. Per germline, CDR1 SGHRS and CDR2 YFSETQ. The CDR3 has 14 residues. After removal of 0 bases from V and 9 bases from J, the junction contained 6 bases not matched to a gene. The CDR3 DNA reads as TGCGCCAGCAGCTTGGAAGCGGGATTTGTTGAGCAGTTCTTC. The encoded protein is CASSLEAGFVEQFF.

In nucleotides, the CDR3 is TGTGCCAGCAGCTTGGTTTTGGCAGGGAAGGCAGATACGCAGTATTTT. This encodes CASSLVLAGKADTQYF. The rearrangement links TRBV7-9 to TRBJ2-3; D possibly corresponds to TRBD1 (5 bases). CDR1 is SEHNR, CDR2 FQNEAQ, per germline (reference sequence). The CDR3 length is 16 residues. V was shortened by 3 bases and J by 4 bases, with 17 bases between the two germline ends.

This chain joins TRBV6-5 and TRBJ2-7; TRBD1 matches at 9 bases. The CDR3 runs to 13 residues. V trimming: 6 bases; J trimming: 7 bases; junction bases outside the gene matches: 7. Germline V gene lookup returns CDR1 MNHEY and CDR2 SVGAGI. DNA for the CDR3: TGTGCCAGCAGGGGGGACAGGGTAGGTGAGCAGTACTTC. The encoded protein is CASRGDRVGEQYF.

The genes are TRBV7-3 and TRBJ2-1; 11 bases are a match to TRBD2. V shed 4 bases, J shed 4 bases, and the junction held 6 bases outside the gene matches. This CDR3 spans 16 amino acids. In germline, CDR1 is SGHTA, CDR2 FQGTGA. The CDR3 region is CASSSIGTSGYNEQFF. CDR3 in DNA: TGTGCCAGCAGCTCCATCGGGACTAGCGGATACAATGAGCAGTTCTTC.

As DNA, the CDR3 is TGTGCCAGCCGAGACAAATCTTCGGGGAACAAGCGCAATCAGCCCCAGCATTTT. Translation: CASRDKSSGNKRNQPQHF. J is TRBJ1-5 and V is TRBV28; unclear D gene. Between the trimmed V and J ends, which lost 8 bases and 2 bases, there was a span of 25 bases. From germline, CDR1 is MDHEN and CDR2 SYDVKM. The CDR3 totals 18 residues.

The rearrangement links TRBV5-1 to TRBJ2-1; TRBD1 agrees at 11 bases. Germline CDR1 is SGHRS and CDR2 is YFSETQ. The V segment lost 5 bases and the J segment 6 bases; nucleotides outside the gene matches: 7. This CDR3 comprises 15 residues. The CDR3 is CASSFTGTGGNEQFF. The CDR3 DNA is TGCGCCAGCAGTTTTACCGGGACAGGGGGCAATGAGCAGTTCTTC.

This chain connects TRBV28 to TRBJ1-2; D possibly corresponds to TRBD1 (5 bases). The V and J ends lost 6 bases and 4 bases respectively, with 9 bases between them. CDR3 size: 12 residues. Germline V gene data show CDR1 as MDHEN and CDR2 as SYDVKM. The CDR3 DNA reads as TGTGCCAGCAGGGACGGGGGCTATGGCTACACCTTC. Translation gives CASRDGGYGYTF.

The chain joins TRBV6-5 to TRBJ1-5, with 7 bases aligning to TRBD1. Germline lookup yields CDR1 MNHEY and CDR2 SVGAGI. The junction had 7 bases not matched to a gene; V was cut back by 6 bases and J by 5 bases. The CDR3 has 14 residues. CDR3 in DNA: TGTGCCAGCAGACCGACAGGGACCGATCAGCCCCAGCATTTT. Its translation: CASRPTGTDQPQHF.

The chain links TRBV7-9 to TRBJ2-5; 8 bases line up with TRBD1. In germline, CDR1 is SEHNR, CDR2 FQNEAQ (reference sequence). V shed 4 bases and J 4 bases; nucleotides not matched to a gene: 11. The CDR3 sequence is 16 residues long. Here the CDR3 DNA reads TGTGCCAGCAGCTCATCCGGGACAGGTTTATCAGAGACCCAGTACTTC. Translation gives CASSSSGTGLSETQYF.